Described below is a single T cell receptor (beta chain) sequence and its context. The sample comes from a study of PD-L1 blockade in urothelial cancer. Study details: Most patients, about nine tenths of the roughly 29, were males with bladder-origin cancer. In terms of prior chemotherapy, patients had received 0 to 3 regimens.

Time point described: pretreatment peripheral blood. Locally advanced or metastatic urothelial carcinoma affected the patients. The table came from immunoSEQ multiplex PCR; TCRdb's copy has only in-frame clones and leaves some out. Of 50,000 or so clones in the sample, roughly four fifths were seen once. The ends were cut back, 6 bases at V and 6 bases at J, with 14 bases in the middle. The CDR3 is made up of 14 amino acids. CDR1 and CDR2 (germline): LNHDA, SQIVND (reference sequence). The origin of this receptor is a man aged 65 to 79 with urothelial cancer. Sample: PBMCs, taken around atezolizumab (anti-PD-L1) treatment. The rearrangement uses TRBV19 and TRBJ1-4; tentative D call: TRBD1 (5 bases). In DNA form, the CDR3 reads TGTGCCAGTAGGCGAAGGGGTCCCGATGAAAAACTGTTTTTT. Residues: CASRRRGPDEKLFF.